These 17 T cell receptor beta chains were sequenced from one sample in a study of blood T cell repertoires in COVID-19. Produced via immunoSEQ multiplex PCR; TCRdb's table is partial and in-frame only. This repertoire shows about 260,000 clones, about nine tenths found once; its top ten account for roughly 10%. Sequencing was done on a sample of peripheral blood. The receptors here all came from a woman aged 25 to 39 with COVID-19, enrolled during active disease.

The chain couples TRBV18 to TRBJ1-5, with 8 bases lining up with TRBD1. This CDR3 comprises 14 residues. V was pared by 4 bases and J by 5 bases, with 4 bases of the junction left unmatched. Germline-derived CDR1 and CDR2 are KGHSH and LQKENI. DNA of the CDR3: TGTGCCAGCTCACGGGACAGGATTGATCAGCCCCAGCATTTT. Protein product: CASSRDRIDQPQHF.

The V call is TRBV2, the J call TRBJ2-5; possibly TRBD1 for D (6 bases). The germline V gene has CDR1 SNHLY and CDR2 FYNNEI. The CDR3 length is 13 residues. Trimming took off 2 bases at V and 3 bases at J, with 7 bases between the two ends. Here the CDR3 DNA reads TGTGCCAGCAGTGAATACAGGGAAGAGACCCAGTACTTC. Translation: CASSEYREETQYF.

The rearrangement uses TRBV14 and TRBJ1-1; TRBD1 aligns across 10 bases. CDR3 size: 15 residues. Germline V lookup: CDR1 SGHDN, CDR2 FVKESK. After removal of 4 bases from V and 5 bases from J, the junction contained 7 bases not matched to a gene. In nucleotides, the CDR3 is TGTGCCAGCAGCCGCTGGACAGGGGGTGAGACTGAAGCTTTCTTT. Its translation: CASSRWTGGETEAFF.

This sequence joins TRBV6-2 or TRBV6-3 and TRBJ2-1; 10 bases match TRBD1. Unmatched junction bases numbered 6, after V lost 5 bases and J lost 11 bases. Looked up from germline, CDR1 is MNHEY and CDR2 is SVGEGT. The CDR3 runs 13 residues. CDR3 DNA: TGTGCCAGCAGTCCCCGGACAGGGGGGAAGCAGTTCTTC. Encoded protein: CASSPRTGGKQFF.

The chain carries TRBV2 and TRBJ1-1, with 8 bases fitting TRBD1. This CDR3 has 18 amino acids. J gave up 4 bases and V 7 bases, and 20 bases lay outside the gene matches. The V gene's germline CDR1 is SNHLY and CDR2 FYNNEI. CDR3 sequence (DNA): TGTGCCAGCATCTGGGGTATCGTCGGACAGGGAAGGGGCACTGAAGCTTTCTTT. This gives the protein CASIWGIVGQGRGTEAFF.

The chain has TRBV6-6 and TRBJ2-1; TRBD2 matches 8 bases. V lost 8 bases and J lost 13; bases outside the gene matches: 13. CDR1 and CDR2 (germline): MNHNY, SVGAGI (reference sequence). The CDR3 has 13 residues. CDR3 region: CASGSSGGRPQFF. DNA of the CDR3: TGTGCCAGCGGCTCCTCGGGCGGGAGGCCCCAGTTCTTC.

The rearrangement uses TRBV5-5 and TRBJ1-4; D is unresolved. The CDR3 runs 16 residues. Per germline, CDR1 SGHKS and CDR2 YYEKEE (reference sequence). The germline V and J ends were trimmed by 3 bases and 0 bases, with 12 bases remaining between them. The CDR3 region has the DNA TGTGCCAGCAGCTCTGGGCGGGTTCCAACTAATGAAAAACTGTTTTTT. Translated, it gives CASSSGRVPTNEKLFF.

V usage is TRBV28 and J usage is TRBJ1-5, with 7 bases lining up with TRBD1. With 4 bases clipped from V and 4 bases from J, the junction kept 10 bases outside the gene matches. Germline V gene sequence: CDR1 MDHEN, CDR2 SYDVKM. CDR3 size: 16 residues. This CDR3 reads CASSSIEGQMNQPQHF. As DNA, the CDR3 is TGTGCCAGCAGTTCAATTGAGGGACAGATGAATCAGCCCCAGCATTTT. The whole variable domain, filled in from reference TRBV28 and TRBJ1-5, reads DVKVTQSSRYLVKRTGEKVFLECVQDMDHENMFWYRQDPGLGLRLIYFSYDVKMKEKGDIPEGYSVSREKKERFSLILESASTNQTSMYLCASSSIEGQMNQPQHFGDGTRLSIL.

The chain has TRBV25-1 and TRBJ2-7, with 14 nucleotides matching TRBD2. CDR1 MGHDK and CDR2 SYGVNS come from the germline V gene. V lost 8 bases to trimming and J lost 4 bases; unmatched junction nucleotides: 7. The CDR3 sequence is 15 residues long. The CDR3 DNA sequence: TGTGCCAGCGCGAAGGGACTAGCGGGAGCGTACGAGCAGTACTTC. Protein product: CASAKGLAGAYEQYF.

The CDR3, as DNA: TGTGCCAGCAGACGCCCTGGGGGGGCCGAAAAACTGTTTTTT. Amino acids: CASRRPGGAEKLFF. The rearrangement links TRBV11-2 to TRBJ1-4, with D possibly matching TRBD1 (6 bases). From germline, CDR1 is SGHAT and CDR2 FQNNGV. The CDR3 loop spans 14 amino acids. V gave up 6 bases and J gave up 8 bases, with 16 bases separating them.

The chain uses TRBV4-3 and TRBJ1-2; D possibly corresponds to TRBD1 (5 bases). The germline V and J ends were trimmed by 0 bases and 14 bases, with 16 bases remaining between them. Looked up from germline, CDR1 is LGHNA and CDR2 is YSLEER. The CDR3 runs 13 residues. The DNA of the CDR3 is TGCGCCAGCAGCCAAGATAGGACGCAGGGAGGAACCTTC. Its translation is CASSQDRTQGGTF.

This chain uses TRBV6-5 with TRBJ1-2; 7 bases are a match to TRBD1. The trim removed 5 bases at V and 4 bases at J, leaving 4 bases unmatched. Germline CDR1 reads MNHEY; CDR2 reads SVGAGI. The CDR3 covers 13 residues. For the CDR3, the DNA is TGTGCCAGCAGTCAGGACAGGCGCTATGGCTACACCTTC. Protein: CASSQDRRYGYTF.

The CDR3 region is CASSSTGGIYNEQFF. The CDR3 DNA reads TGTGCCAGCAGCTCCACAGGGGGCATCTACAATGAGCAGTTCTTC. J is TRBJ2-1 and V is TRBV7-9, with 9 bases identical to TRBD1. After removal of 4 bases from V and 3 bases from J, the junction contained 4 bases not matched to a gene. The CDR3 is 15 residues long. The germline CDR1 and CDR2 sequences are SEHNR and FQNEAQ (reference sequence).

The V gene is TRBV7-9, the J gene TRBJ2-1; 8 bases map to TRBD2. V lost 3 bases, J lost 4 bases, and 2 bases stayed unmatched. The germline CDR1 and CDR2 sequences are SEHNR and FQNEAQ (reference sequence). This CDR3 is 14 amino acids long. CDR3 sequence reads: CASSFTSGYNEQFF. CDR3 sequence (DNA): TGTGCCAGCAGCTTTACTAGCGGATACAATGAGCAGTTCTTC.

This clone has more than one count but fewer than ten. The genes are TRBV10-3 and TRBJ1-3, with 9 bases lining up with TRBD1. The CDR3 runs 14 residues. Trimming cost V 7 bases and J 4 bases; bases outside gene matches: 5. Germline lookup yields CDR1 ENHRY and CDR2 SYGVKD. The CDR3 nucleotides are TGTGCCATCAACTCCGGGACAGGGGGAAACACCATATATTTT. It yields the protein CAINSGTGGNTIYF.

This clone was observed once. The rearrangement joins TRBV11-2 to TRBJ1-4, with D tentatively TRBD1 (6 bases). Germline CDR1 reads SGHAT; CDR2 reads FQNNGV. Between the trimmed V and J ends, which lost 1 base and 8 bases, there was a span of 14 bases. This CDR3 comprises 15 residues. The CDR3 here is CASSLATGLGEKLFF. CDR3 nucleotides: TGTGCCAGCAGCTTAGCCACAGGGTTGGGCGAAAAACTGTTTTTT. Complete variable domain (other parts from reference TRBV11-2 and TRBJ1-4): EAGVAQSPRYKIIEKRQSVAFWCNPISGHATLYWYQQILGQGPKLLIQFQNNGVVDDSQLPKDRFSAERLKGVDSTLKIQPAKLEDSAVYLCASSLATGLGEKLFFGSGTQLSVL.

The chain uses TRBV19 and TRBJ2-7, with a possible D match to TRBD2 (6 bases). This CDR3 is 12 amino acids long. The germline gives CDR1 LNHDA, CDR2 SQIVND (reference sequence). V lost 6 bases and J 10 bases, leaving 16 bases between the germline ends. CDR3 nucleotide sequence: TGTGCCAGTAGCTCAGGAAGCGGGTCACAGTACTTC. Translating gives CASSSGSGSQYF.